These T cell receptor beta chains were read from a single sample in a study of regulatory T cells in long-lasting Graves disease. TCRdb used MiXCR to reprocess the multiplex PCR reads, holding one entry per CDR3 protein. The sample lists fewer than 400,000 distinct CDR3 sequences; about 18% were seen once. Sample: peripheral blood mononuclear cells (PBMCs), taken when the disease was refractory, from a patient treated with antithyroid drugs. These receptors were collected from a female donor with Graves disease. Both conserved end residues are part of each CDR3. The D gene is left open where the match is weak. Some rows mark clone size as missing; the rest say once, few, many or name a class of expanded clone.

D gene: -; clone size: many; V gene: TRBV7-2; J gene: TRBJ1-2; CDR3 DNA: TGTGCCAGCAGCTTACCCCTTGGACGGACCTATGGCTACACCTTC; CDR3 protein: CASSLPLGRTYGYTF
D gene: -; clone size: few; V gene: TRBV28; J gene: TRBJ1-6; CDR3 DNA: TGTGCCAGCAGTTTACGGGCGGGCAGGAGTAATTCACCCCTCCACTTT; CDR3 protein: CASSLRAGRSNSPLHF
D gene: -; clone size: many; V gene: TRBV2; J gene: TRBJ1-2; CDR3 DNA: TGTGCCAGCAGTGTAGCAGGGGATCGCTATGGCTACACCTTC; CDR3 protein: CASSVAGDRYGYTF
D gene: TRBD2; clone size: few; V gene: TRBV6-2/TRBV6-3; J gene: TRBJ2-7; CDR3 DNA: TGTGCCAGCAGACACGCCGGGGGGGGCGGCGAGCAGTACTTC; CDR3 protein: CASRHAGGGGEQYF
D gene: TRBD2; clone size: many; V gene: TRBV7-9; J gene: TRBJ2-5; CDR3 DNA: TGTGCCAGCAGCCCAAGACTAGCGGGATCGCAAGAGACCCAGTACTTC; CDR3 protein: CASSPRLAGSQETQYF
D gene: -; clone size: many; V gene: TRBV5-1; J gene: TRBJ1-2; CDR3 DNA: TGCGCCAGCAGCGCAGCTTCGGTTGGAGGCTACACCTTC; CDR3 protein: CASSAASVGGYTF
D gene: -; clone size: few; V gene: TRBV19; J gene: TRBJ1-5; CDR3 DNA: TGTGCCAGTAGTTCGGAGCCTCGGGGTAGCAATCAGCCCCAGCATTTT; CDR3 protein: CASSSEPRGSNQPQHF
D gene: -; clone size: -; V gene: TRBV9; J gene: TRBJ2-7; CDR3 DNA: TGTGCCAGCAGCGTAAGACCGGGACAAGGCTACGAGCAGTACTTC; CDR3 protein: CASSVRPGQGYEQYF
D gene: -; clone size: many; V gene: TRBV7-9; J gene: TRBJ2-7; CDR3 DNA: TGTGCCAGCAGCTTGCGAAGAGCTGGGAACGAGCAGTACTTC; CDR3 protein: CASSLRRAGNEQYF
D gene: -; clone size: many; V gene: TRBV12-3/TRBV12-4; J gene: TRBJ1-5; CDR3 DNA: TGTGCCAGCAGGCCGTCTGACAGAATCGCCCAGCCCCAGCATTTT; CDR3 protein: CASRPSDRIAQPQHF
D gene: -; clone size: few; V gene: TRBV2; J gene: TRBJ2-3; CDR3 DNA: TGTGCCAGCAGTGATTCGTACGCAGTTTATGCAGATACGCAGTATTTT; CDR3 protein: CASSDSYAVYADTQYF
D gene: TRBD1; clone size: -; V gene: TRBV5-1; J gene: TRBJ2-7; CDR3 DNA: TGCGCCAGCAGCTTGACCCGAATGGGACAGGGGGTGTGGTACGAGCAGTACTTC; CDR3 protein: CASSLTRMGQGVWYEQYF
D gene: -; clone size: many; V gene: TRBV24-1; J gene: TRBJ2-2; CDR3 DNA: TGTGCCACCAGTGATGCCTTACTTGGGGAGCTGTTTTTT; CDR3 protein: CATSDALLGELFF
D gene: -; clone size: many; V gene: TRBV6-1; J gene: TRBJ2-4; CDR3 DNA: TGTGCCAGCAGCCCGGCGGGATTAGCCAAAAACATTCAGTACTTC; CDR3 protein: CASSPAGLAKNIQYF
D gene: -; clone size: -; V gene: TRBV5-1; J gene: TRBJ2-7; CDR3 DNA: TGCGCCAGCAGCCGAGGGCGGTCTGCCTACGAGCAGTACTTC; CDR3 protein: CASSRGRSAYEQYF
D gene: -; clone size: many; V gene: TRBV7-2; J gene: TRBJ1-1; CDR3 DNA: TGTGCCAGCAGCTTTGCGGGCCGGAACACTGAAGCTTTCTTT; CDR3 protein: CASSFAGRNTEAFF
D gene: -; clone size: many; V gene: TRBV11-2; J gene: TRBJ2-7; CDR3 DNA: TGTGCCACCTCACGAGGGGGGCCCTACGAGCAGTACTTC; CDR3 protein: CATSRGGPYEQYF
D gene: -; clone size: few; V gene: TRBV5-1; J gene: TRBJ2-7; CDR3 DNA: TGCGCCAGCAGCTTGGAGTTGGGCTACGAGCAGTACTTC; CDR3 protein: CASSLELGYEQYF
D gene: TRBD2; clone size: -; V gene: TRBV29-1; J gene: TRBJ2-1; CDR3 DNA: TGCAACACTAACAACGGGGCGGGAGGGAATGAGCGGTTCTTC; CDR3 protein: CNTNNGAGGNERFF
D gene: TRBD1; clone size: many; V gene: TRBV6-5; J gene: TRBJ1-2; CDR3 DNA: TGTGCCAGCAGTTACAGACCATGGGACAGCTTAAACTATGGCTACACCTTC; CDR3 protein: CASSYRPWDSLNYGYTF
D gene: TRBD2; clone size: -; V gene: TRBV20-1; J gene: TRBJ2-7; CDR3 DNA: TGCAGTGCTAGTGGAACTAGCGGGAGGGCCCTGATCTACGAGCAGTACTTC; CDR3 protein: CSASGTSGRALIYEQYF
D gene: TRBD2; clone size: many; V gene: TRBV29-1; J gene: TRBJ2-5; CDR3 DNA: TGCAGCGTTGGCGGGAGGAGGGAGACCCAGTACTTC; CDR3 protein: CSVGGRRETQYF
D gene: -; clone size: -; V gene: TRBV5-5; J gene: TRBJ1-5; CDR3 DNA: TGTGCCAGCAGCTTGATCGGCAGGGGTCAGCCCCAGCATTTT; CDR3 protein: CASSLIGRGQPQHF
D gene: TRBD1; clone size: -; V gene: TRBV7-8; J gene: TRBJ2-7; CDR3 DNA: TGTGCCAGCAGCGGACCCGGGACAGAGTCCTACGAGCAGTACTTC; CDR3 protein: CASSGPGTESYEQYF
D gene: -; clone size: many; V gene: TRBV11-2; J gene: TRBJ1-4; CDR3 DNA: TGTGCCAGCAGCTCCCAGAATGAAAAACTGTTTTTT; CDR3 protein: CASSSQNEKLFF
D gene: -; clone size: many; V gene: TRBV6-5; J gene: TRBJ2-5; CDR3 DNA: TGTGCCAGCAGTTTCCGCGGGGCAGCCCCGGAGGAGACCCAGTACTTC; CDR3 protein: CASSFRGAAPEETQYF
D gene: TRBD1; clone size: many; V gene: TRBV11-2; J gene: TRBJ1-4; CDR3 DNA: TGTGCCAGCAGCTCTAGATCCGGACAGGGAGCAACTAATGAAAAACTGTTTTTT; CDR3 protein: CASSSRSGQGATNEKLFF
D gene: -; clone size: few; V gene: TRBV11-2; J gene: TRBJ2-7; CDR3 DNA: TGTGCCAGCAGCTTAGCGGTGGAGCGGTACTTC; CDR3 protein: CASSLAVERYF
D gene: -; clone size: -; V gene: TRBV6-2/TRBV6-3; J gene: TRBJ1-1; CDR3 DNA: TGTGCCAGCAGTTACGGGAGCCCGATGAACACTGAAGCTTTCTTT; CDR3 protein: CASSYGSPMNTEAFF
D gene: -; clone size: few; V gene: TRBV20-1; J gene: TRBJ1-2; CDR3 DNA: TGCAGTGCTAGAGGGGGCTCCGGGACAAGCAGTGGCTACACCTTC; CDR3 protein: CSARGGSGTSSGYTF
D gene: -; clone size: few; V gene: TRBV7-2; J gene: TRBJ1-2; CDR3 DNA: TGTGCCAGCAGCTCTTCTGGGGCAGGAGGGGGTTATGGCTACACCTTC; CDR3 protein: CASSSSGAGGGYGYTF
D gene: -; clone size: -; V gene: TRBV20-1; J gene: TRBJ1-6; CDR3 DNA: TGCAGTGCTAGAGGTTCGGGACGGCTTGATTCACCCCTCCACTTT; CDR3 protein: CSARGSGRLDSPLHF
D gene: -; clone size: many; V gene: TRBV20-1; J gene: TRBJ2-5; CDR3 DNA: TGCAGTGCTCGGGGGTGGGTGGACCAAGAGACCCAGTACTTC; CDR3 protein: CSARGWVDQETQYF
D gene: -; clone size: -; V gene: TRBV7-9; J gene: TRBJ1-6; CDR3 DNA: TGTGCCAGCAGCTTACCGGGCGGTGATTCACCCCTCCACTTT; CDR3 protein: CASSLPGGDSPLHF
D gene: -; clone size: few; V gene: TRBV2; J gene: TRBJ2-7; CDR3 DNA: TGTGCCAGCAGTGGAGGAATCGGGTCCTACGAGCAGTACTTC; CDR3 protein: CASSGGIGSYEQYF
D gene: -; clone size: few; V gene: TRBV7-8; J gene: TRBJ2-7; CDR3 DNA: TGTGCCAGCAGCTTAGTCAGGGACCGCTCCTACGAGCAGTACTTC; CDR3 protein: CASSLVRDRSYEQYF
D gene: -; clone size: many; V gene: TRBV7-3; J gene: TRBJ2-5; CDR3 DNA: TGTGCCAGCAGCTTTTCGTCAGGAGAGACCCAGTACTTC; CDR3 protein: CASSFSSGETQYF
D gene: -; clone size: -; V gene: TRBV5-1; J gene: TRBJ2-2; CDR3 DNA: TGCGCCAGCAGCTTACCGGGAGCTAACACCGGGGAGCTGTTTTTT; CDR3 protein: CASSLPGANTGELFF
D gene: -; clone size: many; V gene: TRBV6-2/TRBV6-3; J gene: TRBJ2-7; CDR3 DNA: TGTGCCAGCAGGTCCGGGACGACCTACGAGCAGTACTTC; CDR3 protein: CASRSGTTYEQYF
D gene: TRBD2; clone size: -; V gene: TRBV5-1; J gene: TRBJ2-1; CDR3 DNA: TGCGCCAGCAGCTTTATAGGCCCGGGGGGCAATGAGCAGTTCTTC; CDR3 protein: CASSFIGPGGNEQFF
D gene: -; clone size: many; V gene: TRBV10-2; J gene: TRBJ1-1; CDR3 DNA: TGCGCCACCAGTCGGAACACTGAAGCTTTCTTT; CDR3 protein: CATSRNTEAFF
D gene: -; clone size: -; V gene: TRBV4-3; J gene: TRBJ2-5; CDR3 DNA: TGCGCCAGCAGCCAAGACCGAAAGGGGTCAGAGACCCAGTACTTC; CDR3 protein: CASSQDRKGSETQYF
D gene: -; clone size: many; V gene: TRBV27; J gene: TRBJ1-6; CDR3 DNA: TGTGCCAGCAGTTTATCGGGACTGACACCCCTCCACTTT; CDR3 protein: CASSLSGLTPLHF
D gene: -; clone size: many; V gene: TRBV20-1; J gene: TRBJ2-7; CDR3 DNA: TGCAGGCCGGTAGGGACAAGCTCCTACGAGCAGTACTTC; CDR3 protein: CRPVGTSSYEQYF
D gene: TRBD2; clone size: many; V gene: TRBV27; J gene: TRBJ2-2; CDR3 DNA: TGTGCCAGCAGTTTCGGGACTAGCGGGAGGGATGGGGAGCTGTTTTTT; CDR3 protein: CASSFGTSGRDGELFF
D gene: -; clone size: many; V gene: TRBV6-1; J gene: TRBJ2-7; CDR3 DNA: TGTGCCAGCAGAGAAAACTACGAGCAGTACTTC; CDR3 protein: CASRENYEQYF
D gene: -; clone size: many; V gene: TRBV10-2; J gene: TRBJ1-2; CDR3 DNA: TGCGCCAGTACACAGGGATTGTACTATGGCTACACCTTC; CDR3 protein: CASTQGLYYGYTF
D gene: -; clone size: many; V gene: TRBV10-3; J gene: TRBJ1-5; CDR3 DNA: TGTGCCACCAGCCAGGGACTTGGCAATCAGCCCCAGCATTTT; CDR3 protein: CATSQGLGNQPQHF
D gene: TRBD2; clone size: -; V gene: TRBV14; J gene: TRBJ2-2; CDR3 DNA: TGTGCCAGCAGCCAAGATAGCGGGAGGACTAACACCGGGGAGCTGTTTTTT; CDR3 protein: CASSQDSGRTNTGELFF
D gene: -; clone size: few; V gene: TRBV12-3/TRBV12-4; J gene: TRBJ1-5; CDR3 DNA: TGTGCCAGCAGCAGGGCCCATAGCAATCAGCCCCAGCATTTT; CDR3 protein: CASSRAHSNQPQHF
D gene: -; clone size: -; V gene: TRBV7-2; J gene: TRBJ1-1; CDR3 DNA: TGTGCCAGCAGCTCTATCCCCCCCCTACCCCGAGAAGCTTTCTTT; CDR3 protein: CASSSIPPLPREAFF
D gene: TRBD1; clone size: many; V gene: TRBV12-3/TRBV12-4; J gene: TRBJ1-4; CDR3 DNA: TGTGCCAGCAGTCGCCGGACAGGGGCCGACGAAAAACTGTTTTTT; CDR3 protein: CASSRRTGADEKLFF
D gene: -; clone size: many; V gene: TRBV7-9; J gene: TRBJ1-1; CDR3 DNA: TGTGCCAGCAGCTCTCCACCGACAGGTGAAGCTTTCTTT; CDR3 protein: CASSSPPTGEAFF
D gene: -; clone size: -; V gene: TRBV18; J gene: TRBJ1-2; CDR3 DNA: TGTGCCAGCTCATCGGACAAGGCTAACTATGGCTACACCTTC; CDR3 protein: CASSSDKANYGYTF
D gene: TRBD2; clone size: -; V gene: TRBV12-3/TRBV12-4; J gene: TRBJ2-1; CDR3 DNA: TGTGCCAGCAGTTTAGTGCCGGGACTAACCTACAATGAGCAGTTCTTC; CDR3 protein: CASSLVPGLTYNEQFF
D gene: TRBD2; clone size: -; V gene: TRBV11-2; J gene: TRBJ2-6; CDR3 DNA: TGTGCCAGCCGCTCTTTAAGTCAGGCTAGCGGGAGGCTCCCTGGGGCCAACGTCCTGACTTTC; CDR3 protein: CASRSLSQASGRLPGANVLTF
D gene: -; clone size: many; V gene: TRBV2; J gene: TRBJ1-1; CDR3 DNA: TGTGCCAGCAGTCGTGAGCCCCGGGACGAGGAAGCCTTCTTT; CDR3 protein: CASSREPRDEEAFF
D gene: -; clone size: many; V gene: TRBV6-2/TRBV6-3; J gene: TRBJ1-3; CDR3 DNA: TGTGCCAGCAGGTCACTCGGGGTGGGAGGAAACACCATATATTTT; CDR3 protein: CASRSLGVGGNTIYF
D gene: -; clone size: -; V gene: TRBV6-2/TRBV6-3; J gene: TRBJ2-7; CDR3 DNA: TGTGCCAGCAGTTACGCAGGCTACGAGCAGTACTTC; CDR3 protein: CASSYAGYEQYF
D gene: -; clone size: -; V gene: TRBV20-1; J gene: TRBJ1-5; CDR3 DNA: TGCAGTGCTAGAGACACTAGGACTGGCAATCAGCCCCAGCATTTT; CDR3 protein: CSARDTRTGNQPQHF